This TCR beta chain was obtained from a study of blood T cells in healthy people across ages. General study findings and limits: Changes in expanded clonotypes were possibly confounded, as the CMV status of donors was unknown. TCR beta diversity per million T cells fell roughly linearly with age. Researchers report that TCR beta diversity correlated strongly with naive T cell percentage. PBMC samples, being unsorted, prevented any conclusive comparison of naive and antigen-experienced cells.

Primed by a sample-barcoded 5' primer and a J-beta primer mix, a second PCR proceeded for about 7 to 11 cycles. MiXCR, applied by TCRdb to the 5' RACE reads, yields one record per CDR3 protein. The table has over 950,000 distinct CDR3 sequences, approximately 38% seen once. This clonotype has just a few counts. Its target is not known. Trimming left V 5 bases short and J 6 bases short, with 13 bases between. The germline V gene has CDR1 MNHEY and CDR2 SVGEGT. The CDR3 has 13 amino acids. V and J are TRBV6-2 or TRBV6-3 and TRBJ1-1; D gene uncertain. The TCR sequence derives from a man younger than 35 in good health. The sequenced sample was blood. The DNA for the CDR3 is TGTGCCAGCAGTCCGGACTCAACGGCTGAAGCTTTCTTT. Its protein product is CASSPDSTAEAFF.